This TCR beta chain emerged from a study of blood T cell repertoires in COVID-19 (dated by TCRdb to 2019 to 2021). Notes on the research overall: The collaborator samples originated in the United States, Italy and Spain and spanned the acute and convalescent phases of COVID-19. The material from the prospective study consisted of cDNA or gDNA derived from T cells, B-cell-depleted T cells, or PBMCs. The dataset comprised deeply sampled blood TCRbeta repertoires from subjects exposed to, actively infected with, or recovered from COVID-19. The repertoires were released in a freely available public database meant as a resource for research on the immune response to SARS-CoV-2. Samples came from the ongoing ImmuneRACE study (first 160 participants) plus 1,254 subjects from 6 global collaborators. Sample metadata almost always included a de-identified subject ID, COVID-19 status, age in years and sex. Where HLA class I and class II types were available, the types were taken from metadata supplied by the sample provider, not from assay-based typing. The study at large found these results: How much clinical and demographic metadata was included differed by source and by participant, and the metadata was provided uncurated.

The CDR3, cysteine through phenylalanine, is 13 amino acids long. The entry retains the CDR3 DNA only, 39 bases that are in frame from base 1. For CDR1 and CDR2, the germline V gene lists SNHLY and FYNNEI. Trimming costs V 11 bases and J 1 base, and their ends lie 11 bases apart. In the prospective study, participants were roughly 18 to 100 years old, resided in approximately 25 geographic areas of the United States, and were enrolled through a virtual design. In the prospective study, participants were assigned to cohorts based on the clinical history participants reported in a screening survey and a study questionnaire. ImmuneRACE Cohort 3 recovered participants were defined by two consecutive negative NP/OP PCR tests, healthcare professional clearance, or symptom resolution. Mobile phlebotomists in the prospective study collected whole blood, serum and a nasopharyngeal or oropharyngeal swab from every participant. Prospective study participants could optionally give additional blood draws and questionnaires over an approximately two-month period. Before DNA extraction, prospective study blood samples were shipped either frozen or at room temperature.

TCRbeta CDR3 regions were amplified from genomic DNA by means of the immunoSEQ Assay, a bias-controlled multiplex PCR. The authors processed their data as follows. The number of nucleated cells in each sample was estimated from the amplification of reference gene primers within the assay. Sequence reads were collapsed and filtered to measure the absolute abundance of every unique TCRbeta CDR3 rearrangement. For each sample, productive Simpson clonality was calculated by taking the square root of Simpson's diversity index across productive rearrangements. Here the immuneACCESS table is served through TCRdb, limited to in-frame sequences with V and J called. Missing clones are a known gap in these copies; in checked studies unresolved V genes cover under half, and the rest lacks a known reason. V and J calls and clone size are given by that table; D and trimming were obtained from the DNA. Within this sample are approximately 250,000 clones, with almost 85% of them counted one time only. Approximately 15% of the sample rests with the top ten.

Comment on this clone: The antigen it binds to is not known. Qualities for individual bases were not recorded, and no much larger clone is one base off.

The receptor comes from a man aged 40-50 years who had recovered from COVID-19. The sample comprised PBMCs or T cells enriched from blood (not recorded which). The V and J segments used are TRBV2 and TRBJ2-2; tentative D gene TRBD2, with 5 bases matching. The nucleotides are TGTGCCGTGAGGGATATGAACACCGGGGAGCTGTTTTTT. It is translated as CAVRDMNTGELFF.